One T cell receptor (beta chain) is described in this entry. These data originate in a study of blood T cell repertoires in COVID-19. Germline V gene sequence: CDR1 SGHAT, CDR2 FQNNGV. The V and J ends lost 4 bases and 2 bases respectively, with 19 bases between them. The CDR3 sequence is 17 residues long. Sequencing was performed with immunoSEQ multiplex PCR; in TCRdb, only in-frame clones are kept and a portion is missing. The data contain about 250,000 clones, around 89% of them singletons. This clonotype originated in a woman aged 25 to 45 with COVID-19, enrolled during active disease. The chain combines TRBV11-2 with TRBJ2-3, with a tentative D call TRBD1 (5 bases). The sequenced material came from peripheral blood. The CDR3 bases are TGTGCCAGCAGCTCTCCGAAACAAGTGGGGCCCACAGATACGCAGTATTTT. Amino acid sequence: CASSSPKQVGPTDTQYF.